Following are 6 T cell receptor beta chains from one sample sequenced in a study of graft-versus-host responses after intestinal transplantation. Their target antigens are unknown. The method was immunoSEQ multiplex PCR; TCRdb's version includes in-frame clones alone and lacks a portion of them. The sample includes some 90,000 clones, roughly 92% seen only once; the top ten take about 0.28%. This specimen consisted of unstimulated CD4+ T cells sorted from spleen or lymph node cells, obtained before intestinal transplant. These receptors all stem from a human donor who received an intestinal transplant.

The CDR3 DNA is TGTGCCAGCAATCTCCCAGGGGGGACTGAAGCTTTCTTT. Translation gives CASNLPGGTEAFF. The chain employs TRBV27 and TRBJ1-1; TRBD1 matches at 7 bases. V was clipped by 7 bases and J by 5 bases; unmatched bases: 7. This CDR3 is 13 amino acids long. Per germline, CDR1 MNHEY and CDR2 SMNVEV (reference sequence).

The chain joins TRBV5-1 to TRBJ2-5, with D possibly TRBD1 on 5 matching bases. The DNA end favors TRBJ2-7, so the J call may be wrong. This CDR3 has 14 residues. Germline values: CDR1 SGHRS, CDR2 YFSETQ. The CDR3 loop is CASSLDVGVVEQYF. As DNA, the CDR3 is TGCGCCAGCAGCTTGGACGTAGGGGTAGTCGAGCAGTACTTC.

The chain carries TRBV5-1 and TRBJ1-2; no clear D gene. This CDR3 region has 13 residues. V shed 4 bases and J shed 2 bases, with 9 bases lying between them. Per the germline V gene, CDR1 is SGHRS and CDR2 is YFSETQ. The CDR3 reads CASSPGNNYGYTF. The DNA of the CDR3 is TGCGCCAGCAGCCCAGGTAACAACTATGGCTACACCTTC.

This chain links TRBV5-1 with TRBJ2-7; 9 nucleotides line up with TRBD2. V was pared by 4 bases and J by 7 bases, with 12 bases of the junction left unmatched. Germline assignment: CDR1 SGHRS and CDR2 YFSETQ. There are 15 residues in the CDR3. The CDR3 reads CASSPAELAGVEQYF. Written as DNA, the CDR3 is TGCGCCAGCAGCCCCGCGGAGTTAGCGGGAGTAGAGCAGTACTTC.

V and J are TRBV5-1 and TRBJ2-3; 8 bases fit TRBD2. V lost 2 bases, J lost 2 bases, and 10 bases stayed unmatched. The germline V gene has CDR1 SGHRS and CDR2 YFSETQ. The CDR3 length is 17 residues. CDR3 in amino acids: CASSFSLAGPNTDTQYF. CDR3 sequence (DNA): TGCGCCAGCAGCTTTTCCTTAGCGGGGCCGAACACAGATACGCAGTATTTT.

This sequence joins TRBV11-1 and TRBJ2-1; D perhaps matches TRBD1 (6 bases). V lost 3 bases and J lost 9, with 18 bases in between. In germline, CDR1 is SGHAT, CDR2 FQDESV (reference sequence). CDR3 length: 15 residues. CDR3 coding DNA: TGTGCCAGCAGCTTCCTCTCCCACAGGGATGGTGAGCAGTTCTTC. This translates into CASSFLSHRDGEQFF.